The 27 T cell receptor beta chains below come from one sample, sequenced in a study of cytomegalovirus exposure and HLA in healthy donors. A multiplex PCR was run with 60 Vbeta primers and 13 Jbeta primers. Clones were read by immunoSEQ multiplex PCR, and TCRdb kept only the in-frame ones, dropping some. The sample yields over 85,000 clones, 81% seen once. The specimen was PBMCs. The source of these receptors is a middle-aged man in good health and CMV-seropositive.

The J gene is TRBJ2-1, the V gene TRBV5-5; D remains ambiguous. Germline loops: CDR1 SGHKS, CDR2 YYEKEE (reference sequence). Trimming cost V 0 bases and J 0 bases, with 13 bases left between them. CDR3 size: 17 residues. CDR3 nucleotide sequence: TGTGCCAGCAGCTTGGGGTGGTACTCAAGCTCCTACAATGAGCAGTTCTTC. It translates to CASSLGWYSSSYNEQFF.

The rearrangement links TRBV5-1 to TRBJ2-1, with D uncertain. The CDR3 sequence is 15 residues long. Germline CDR1 reads SGHRS; CDR2 reads YFSETQ. V shed 4 bases and J shed 3 bases, with 14 bases lying between them. CDR3 in DNA: TGCGCCAGCAGCCTAGAGACTTCCTTCTACAATGAGCAGTTCTTC. It is translated as CASSLETSFYNEQFF.

This clone was counted once. The rearrangement uses TRBV9 and TRBJ2-1; 7 bases are shared with TRBD1. Trimming took 0 bases from V and 6 from J; bases not matched to a gene: 3. This CDR3 is built from 14 residues. CDR1 and CDR2 from the germline V gene are SGDLS and YYNGEE. The CDR3 DNA reads TGTGCCAGCAGCGTAGCGACAGGGCGCAATGAGCAGTTCTTC. It is translated as CASSVATGRNEQFF.

J is TRBJ2-3 and V is TRBV4-1; weak D call: TRBD1 (5 bases). Germline V gene lookup returns CDR1 MGHRA and CDR2 YSYEKL. The CDR3 length is 16 residues. V was pared by 0 bases and J by 0 bases, with 10 bases between. The CDR3 DNA sequence: TGCGCCAGCAGCCAAGAGTATAGGACAAGCACAGATACGCAGTATTTT. It encodes CASSQEYRTSTDTQYF.

The CDR3 loop reads CAWSYNYGYTF. CDR3 nucleotides: TGTGCCTGGAGTTATAACTATGGCTACACCTTC. The chain joins TRBV30 to TRBJ1-2; no reliable D call. Trimming left V 2 bases short and J 1 base short, with 2 bases between. Germline assignment: CDR1 GTSNPN and CDR2 SVGIG (reference sequence). The CDR3 is 11 amino acids.

V is TRBV21-1 and J is TRBJ2-7; the DNA was not used to check the table's D call, TRBD2. TRBV21-1 is assigned pseudogene status. The CDR3 is 16 residues long. The CDR3 loop reads CASSSLAGSQLYEQYF. CDR3 DNA sequence: TGTGCCAGCAGCTCCCTAGCCGGCAGTCAGCTTTACGAGCAGTACTTC.

V usage is TRBV18 and J usage is TRBJ1-2; weak D call: TRBD1 (6 bases). The germline gives CDR1 KGHSH, CDR2 LQKENI. The CDR3 length is 14 residues. Trimming pared 2 bases from V and 2 bases from J, leaving 9 bases between. Here the CDR3 reads CASSPVTGNYGYTF. CDR3 DNA sequence: TGTGCCAGCTCACCAGTGACAGGAAACTATGGCTACACCTTC.

This sequence joins TRBV4-2 and TRBJ1-2; TRBD1 matches at 7 bases. CDR3 length: 15 residues. Germline-derived CDR1 and CDR2 are LGHNA and YNFKEQ. V lost 4 bases and J lost 3; bases outside the gene matches: 8. CDR3 region: CASSLEEGAHYGYTF. In nucleotides, the CDR3 is TGTGCCAGCAGCCTTGAGGAGGGGGCCCACTATGGCTACACCTTC.

The CDR3 coding sequence is TGTGCCAGCTCACCGCCCGACAGGTACGAGCAGTACTTC. Protein: CASSPPDRYEQYF. The chain recombines TRBV18 with TRBJ2-7, with TRBD1 as a possible D gene (6 bases). The V gene's germline CDR1 is KGHSH and CDR2 LQKENI. V was shortened by 3 bases and J by 4 bases, with 10 bases between the two germline ends. The CDR3 is 13 amino acids.

CDR3 in DNA: TGTGCCAGCAGAAAAGTGGGCGGGAGCTACGAGCAGTACTTC. This codes for CASRKVGGSYEQYF. The chain has TRBV11-2 and TRBJ2-7; 7 bases are shared with TRBD2. Germline CDR1 SGHAT, CDR2 FQNNGV. This CDR3 contains 14 residues. J gave up 3 bases and V 6 bases, and 8 bases lay outside the gene matches.

This clone was recorded a few times. The chain has TRBV19 and TRBJ1-4; 8 bases match TRBD1. Germline V gives CDR1 LNHDA, CDR2 SQIVND (reference sequence). There are 16 residues in the CDR3. V shed 7 bases and J 1 base; nucleotides not matched to a gene: 8. CDR3 bases: TGTGCCAGTACCGTAACAGGGGGACGAACTAATGAAAAACTGTTTTTT. It translates to CASTVTGGRTNEKLFF.

J is TRBJ2-7 and V is TRBV7-9; 10 nucleotides line up with TRBD2. The CDR3 length is 16 residues. Germline trimming cut 3 bases from V and 2 bases from J; bases unmatched to any gene: 7. Per germline, CDR1 SEHNR and CDR2 FQNEAQ (reference sequence). CDR3: CASSFHSGRLTYEQYF. CDR3 coding DNA: TGTGCCAGCAGCTTCCATAGCGGGAGGTTAACCTACGAGCAGTACTTC.

This chain uses TRBV5-4 with TRBJ2-3; 9 bases line up with TRBD2. The germline CDR1 and CDR2 sequences are SGHNT and YYREEE (reference sequence). Trimming cost V 4 bases and J 4 bases; bases outside gene matches: 7. The CDR3 loop spans 15 amino acids. The CDR3: CASSPASGMSDTQYF. Written as DNA, the CDR3 is TGTGCCAGCAGCCCCGCTAGCGGGATGTCAGATACGCAGTATTTT.

The genes are TRBV5-1 and TRBJ1-2; TRBD1 matches at 10 bases. Germline V gene sequence: CDR1 SGHRS, CDR2 YFSETQ. J lost 6 bases, V lost 4 bases, and 3 bases had no gene match. CDR3 length equals 13 residues. This CDR3 is CASSLGTGDGYTF. The CDR3 coding sequence is TGCGCCAGCAGCCTCGGGACAGGGGATGGCTACACCTTC. The entire variable domain, with the rest obtained from reference TRBV5-1 and TRBJ1-2, is as follows: KAGVTQTPRYLIKTRGQQVTLSCSPISGHRSVSWYQQTPGQGLQFLFEYFSETQRNKGNFPGRFSGRQFSNSRSEMNVSTLELGDSALYLCASSLGTGDGYTFGSGTRLTVV.

The chain links TRBV6-5 to TRBJ2-7; 8 bases are shared with TRBD2. The germline gives CDR1 MNHEY, CDR2 SVGAGI. V gave up 4 bases and J gave up 6 bases; unmatched junction bases: 5. This CDR3 contains 13 residues. The DNA for the CDR3 is TGTGCCAGCAGTTTCCCCGGGACTAGCGAGCAGTACTTC. Its protein is CASSFPGTSEQYF.

V is TRBV11-2 and J is TRBJ1-4; D gene unclear. V was pared by 1 base and J by 5 bases, with 5 bases between. Per germline, CDR1 SGHAT and CDR2 FQNNGV. The CDR3 has 13 residues. The CDR3 nucleotides are TGTGCCAGCAGCTTAGGACTAAATGAAAAACTGTTTTTT. Its translation: CASSLGLNEKLFF.

V and J are TRBV29-1 and TRBJ2-4, with D maybe TRBD2 (5 bases). The CDR3 length is 15 residues. Germline V gives CDR1 SQVTM, CDR2 ANQGSEA. V was trimmed by 3 bases and J by 1 base, leaving 13 bases between them. CDR3 DNA: TGCAGCGTTGAGCCGGGGAGTGATGCCAAAAACATTCAGTACTTC. Encoded protein: CSVEPGSDAKNIQYF.

V and J are TRBV28 and TRBJ1-2, with 9 bases that match TRBD1. CDR1 and CDR2 from the germline V gene are MDHEN and SYDVKM. CDR3 size: 14 residues. Trimming at V came to 4 bases and at J to 6 bases, leaving 6 bases not matched to a gene. CDR3 in DNA: TGTGCCAGCAGTTCCCCCGGACAGGGGAATGGCTACACCTTC. Its protein is CASSSPGQGNGYTF.

The chain combines TRBV11-3 with TRBJ1-1; D gene unclear. Trimming pared 0 bases from V and 3 bases from J, leaving 5 bases between. CDR1 is SGHNT, CDR2 YENEEA, per germline. This CDR3 region has 13 residues. The CDR3 sequence: CASSLDRDTEAFF. The DNA of the CDR3 is TGTGCCAGCAGCTTAGATCGCGACACTGAAGCTTTCTTT.

The chain is built from TRBV9 and TRBJ1-1, with 9 bases aligning to TRBD1. The CDR3 sequence is 15 residues long. Trimming cost V 4 bases and J 3 bases; bases outside gene matches: 7. Germline CDR1 SGDLS, CDR2 YYNGEE. The DNA of the CDR3 is TGTGCCAGCAGCCCTCGACAGGGGGAGGACACTGAAGCTTTCTTT. Residues: CASSPRQGEDTEAFF.

The rearrangement joins TRBV2 to TRBJ2-3; D is unresolved. The V gene lost 0 bases and the J gene lost 6 bases, with 10 bases spanning the gap. The CDR3 contains 14 residues. In germline, CDR1 is SNHLY, CDR2 FYNNEI. This chain's CDR3 is CASSEALAGDTQYF. The CDR3 DNA follows: TGTGCCAGCAGTGAAGCGTTGGCAGGCGATACGCAGTATTTT.

CDR3 nucleotide sequence: TGTGCCAGCAGCTCTCAGGGTCCCTACGAGCAGTACTTC. Protein: CASSSQGPYEQYF. The V gene is TRBV5-4, the J gene TRBJ2-7; possible D gene TRBD1, 5 bases. The germline V and J ends were trimmed by 3 bases and 2 bases, with 9 bases remaining between them. Germline CDR1 is SGHNT and CDR2 is YYREEE (reference sequence). CDR3 length equals 13 residues.

This sequence joins TRBV9 and TRBJ2-1; 11 bases map to TRBD2. The CDR3 is 14 amino acids. The germline V gene encodes CDR1 SGDLS and CDR2 YYNGEE. V lost 4 bases and J lost 7; bases outside the gene matches: 4. CDR3 nucleotide sequence: TGTGCCAGCAGCTACCGACTAGCGGGAAATGAGCAGTTCTTC. It is translated as CASSYRLAGNEQFF.

V and J are TRBV28 and TRBJ1-5; 12 bases agree with TRBD1. V shed 10 bases and J 0 bases; nucleotides not matched to a gene: 10. The CDR3 is 17 amino acids. Germline V lookup: CDR1 MDHEN, CDR2 SYDVKM. CDR3 nucleotide sequence: TGTGCCACCTTTCGGGACAGGGGGCATATTAGCAATCAGCCCCAGCATTTT. Translating gives CATFRDRGHISNQPQHF.

The rearrangement links TRBV5-6 to TRBJ2-7, with D perhaps TRBD1 (6 bases). The CDR3 covers 15 residues. CDR1 and CDR2 (germline): SGHDT, YYEEEE. V was clipped by 4 bases and J by 2 bases, with 16 bases between them. As DNA, the CDR3 is TGTGCCAGCAGCGTGGTGGGGGCGAGAACCTACGAGCAGTACTTC. This gives the protein CASSVVGARTYEQYF.

The chain employs TRBV19 and TRBJ2-7; 8 bases fit TRBD1. With V trimmed by 4 bases and J by 4 bases, 9 bases remained unmatched. The CDR3 consists of 15 residues. The V gene's germline CDR1 is LNHDA and CDR2 SQIVND (reference sequence). The CDR3 DNA reads TGTGCCAGTAGTAAGCGACAGGGGTATCAGTACGAGCAGTACTTC. Translating gives CASSKRQGYQYEQYF.

This clone was detected once. The J gene is TRBJ2-3, the V gene TRBV9, with unresolved D. V lost 4 bases and J 8 bases, leaving 20 bases between the germline ends. This CDR3 has 15 amino acids. Germline assignment: CDR1 SGDLS and CDR2 YYNGEE. The CDR3 region is CASSLRVDGSGTQYF. The CDR3 nucleotides are TGTGCCAGCAGCCTTCGGGTTGACGGATCCGGTACGCAGTATTTT.